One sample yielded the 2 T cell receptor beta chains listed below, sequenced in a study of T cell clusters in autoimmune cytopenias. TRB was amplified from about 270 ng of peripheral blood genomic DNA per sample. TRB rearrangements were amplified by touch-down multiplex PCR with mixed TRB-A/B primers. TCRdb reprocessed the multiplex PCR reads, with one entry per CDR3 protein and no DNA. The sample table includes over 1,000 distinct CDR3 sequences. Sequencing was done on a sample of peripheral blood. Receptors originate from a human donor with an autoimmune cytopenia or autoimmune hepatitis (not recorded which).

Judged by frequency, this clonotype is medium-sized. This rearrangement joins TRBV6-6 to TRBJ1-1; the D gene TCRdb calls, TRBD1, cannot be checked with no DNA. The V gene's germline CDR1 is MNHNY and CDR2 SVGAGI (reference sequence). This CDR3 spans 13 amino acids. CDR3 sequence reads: CASRKQGITEAFF.

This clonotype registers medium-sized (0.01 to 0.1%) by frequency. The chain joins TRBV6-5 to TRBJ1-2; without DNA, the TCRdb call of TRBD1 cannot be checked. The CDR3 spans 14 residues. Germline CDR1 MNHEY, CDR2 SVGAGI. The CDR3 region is CASTLGGANYGYTF.